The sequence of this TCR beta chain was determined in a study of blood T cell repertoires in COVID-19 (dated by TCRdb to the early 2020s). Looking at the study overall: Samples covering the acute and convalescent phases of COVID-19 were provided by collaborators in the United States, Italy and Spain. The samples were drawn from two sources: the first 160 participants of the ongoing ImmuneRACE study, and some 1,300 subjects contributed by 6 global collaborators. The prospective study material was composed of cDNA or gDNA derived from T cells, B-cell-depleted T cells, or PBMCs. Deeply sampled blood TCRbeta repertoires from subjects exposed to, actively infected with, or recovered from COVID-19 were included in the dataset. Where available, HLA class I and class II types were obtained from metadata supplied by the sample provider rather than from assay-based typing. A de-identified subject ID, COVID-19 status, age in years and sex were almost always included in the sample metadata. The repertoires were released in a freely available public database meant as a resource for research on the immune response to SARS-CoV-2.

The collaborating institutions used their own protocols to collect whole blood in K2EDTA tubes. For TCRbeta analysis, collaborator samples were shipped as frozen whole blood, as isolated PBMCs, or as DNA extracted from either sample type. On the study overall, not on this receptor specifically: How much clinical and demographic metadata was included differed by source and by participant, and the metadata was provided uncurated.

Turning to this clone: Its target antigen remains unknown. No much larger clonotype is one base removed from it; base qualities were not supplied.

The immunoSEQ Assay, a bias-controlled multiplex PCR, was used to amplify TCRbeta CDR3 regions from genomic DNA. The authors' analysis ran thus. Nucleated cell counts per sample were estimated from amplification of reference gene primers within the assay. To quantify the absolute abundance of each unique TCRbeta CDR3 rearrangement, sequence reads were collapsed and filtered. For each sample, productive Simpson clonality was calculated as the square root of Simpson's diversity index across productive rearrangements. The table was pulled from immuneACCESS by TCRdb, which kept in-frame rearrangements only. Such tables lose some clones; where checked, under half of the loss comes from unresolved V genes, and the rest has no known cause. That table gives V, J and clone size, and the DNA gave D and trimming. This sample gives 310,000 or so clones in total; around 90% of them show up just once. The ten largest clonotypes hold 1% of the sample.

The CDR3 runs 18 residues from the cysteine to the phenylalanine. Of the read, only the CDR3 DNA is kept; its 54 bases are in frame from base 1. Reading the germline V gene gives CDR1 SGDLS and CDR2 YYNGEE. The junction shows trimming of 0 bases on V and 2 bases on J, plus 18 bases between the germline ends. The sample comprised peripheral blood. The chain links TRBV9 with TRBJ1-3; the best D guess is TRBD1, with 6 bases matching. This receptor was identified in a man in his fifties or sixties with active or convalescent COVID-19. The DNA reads TGTGCCAGCAGCGTAGATAGAAGTCAGGGGTCCGCTGGAAACACCATATATTTT. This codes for CASSVDRSQGSAGNTIYF.